These T cell receptor beta chains were read from a single sample in a study of CXCR3-negative and CXCR3-positive naive CD8 T cells. TCRdb reprocessed the 5' RACE reads and keeps a single row for each CDR3 protein, giving no DNA. The sample table sets out tens of thousands of distinct CDR3 sequences. The sequenced material came from memory CD8+ T cells from blood. These receptors all stem from a human donor in good health. Some clones in this sample may be carry-over from other donors' samples. CDR3s include the opening cysteine and the closing phenylalanine or tryptophan. Fields, in order: clone size, J gene, V gene, CDR3 protein. Some rows have no size entry. The others give once, few or many, or a class for an expanded clone.

.	TRBJ1-1	TRBV23-1	CASSRVEEGPF
.	TRBJ2-7	TRBV9	CASSVGTPFYEQYF
.	TRBJ2-1	TRBV5-4	CASSLGRGLASEQFF
.	TRBJ1-1	TRBV29-1	CSVEGGNTEAFF
.	TRBJ1-5	TRBV7-6	CASSPSTGPYSNQPQHF
.	TRBJ1-2	TRBV12-3/TRBV12-4	CASTSDGASGYTF
.	TRBJ2-1	TRBV5-5	CASSPVGGSYNEQFF
.	TRBJ1-4	TRBV29-1	CSVDGGVEEKLFF
.	TRBJ2-1	TRBV6-2/TRBV6-3	CASSYSGLHNEQFF
.	TRBJ2-3	TRBV6-6	CASRLDRGPHMDTQYF
.	TRBJ2-7	TRBV4-2	CASSQHGQEITYEQYF
.	TRBJ2-7	TRBV7-6	CASSPYGGKSYEQYF
.	TRBJ2-2	TRBV28	CASSSIAGTGSGGELFF
.	TRBJ2-7	TRBV28	CAITPMVGSSYEQYF
.	TRBJ1-1	TRBV12-3/TRBV12-4	CASSLMGQGVTEAFF
.	TRBJ2-5	TRBV7-9	CASRSQGVETQYF
.	TRBJ1-5	TRBV29-1	CSVASGGHQPQHF
.	TRBJ2-3	TRBV6-4	CASSVQGEATDTQYF
.	TRBJ2-7	TRBV29-1	CSAEGTTEGYEQYF
.	TRBJ1-1	TRBV5-1	CASSLEARAGAEAFF
.	TRBJ1-1	TRBV19	CASKLEMNTEAFF
.	TRBJ2-2	TRBV4-3	CATNDQGAIGELFF
.	TRBJ2-7	TRBV29-1	CSARGGSSYEQYF
.	TRBJ2-6	TRBV6-2/TRBV6-3	CASRTAPISGANVLTF
.	TRBJ2-3	TRBV7-2	CASSHLRAASGTDTQYF
.	TRBJ2-3	TRBV20-1	CSARGFSGLAGPTDTQYF
medium-sized	TRBJ1-6	TRBV13	CASSPGEGSPNSPLHF
.	TRBJ2-1	TRBV20-1	CSAGHQDRRLSDEQFF
.	TRBJ2-7	TRBV29-1	CSFKGGHGAREQYF
.	TRBJ2-7	TRBV7-2	CASSPGAGGSYEQYF
.	TRBJ2-1	TRBV20-1	CSARDLGTTKEQFF
.	TRBJ2-7	TRBV4-3	CASSQLVGTSYEQYF
.	TRBJ1-2	TRBV6-5	CASRAGRGSYGYTF
.	TRBJ2-7	TRBV4-2	CASSPEGQSGLADEQYF
.	TRBJ1-1	TRBV6-5	CASSYPGANTEAFF
.	TRBJ1-2	TRBV15	CATSPSPPTWTGDYGYTF
.	TRBJ2-7	TRBV7-2	CASSFNRDFSYEQYF
.	TRBJ2-3	TRBV29-1	CSAEGLVAPDTQYF
.	TRBJ1-1	TRBV29-1	CSVEDRTAEAFF
.	TRBJ1-2	TRBV27	CASSFRNRKGGYTF
.	TRBJ2-7	TRBV4-2	CASSQEERGVQRGIYEQYF
.	TRBJ2-7	TRBV15	CATSRDRRWGLTYEQYF
.	TRBJ1-2	TRBV29-1	CSVDDANGYTF